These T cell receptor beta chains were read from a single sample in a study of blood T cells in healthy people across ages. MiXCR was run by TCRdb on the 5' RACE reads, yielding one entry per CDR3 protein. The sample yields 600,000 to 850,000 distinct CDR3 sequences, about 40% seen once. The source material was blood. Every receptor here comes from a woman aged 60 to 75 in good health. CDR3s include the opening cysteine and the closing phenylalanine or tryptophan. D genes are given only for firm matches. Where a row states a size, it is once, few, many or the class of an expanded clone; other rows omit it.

cdr3_nt: TGCAGTGCTGTTAAGGGACAGGGAATCGACGAGCAGTACTTC; cdr3_aa: CSAVKGQGIDEQYF; j_call: TRBJ2-7; v_call: TRBV20-1; d_call: TRBD1; clone_size: few
cdr3_nt: TGTGCCAGCAGGGCTACAGGACAGGGGGCTTACAATGAGCAGTTCTTC; cdr3_aa: CASRATGQGAYNEQFF; j_call: TRBJ2-1; v_call: TRBV7-3; d_call: TRBD1; clone_size: NA
cdr3_nt: TGTGCCAGCAGCGTAGCAAGCGGGGCTACCCTCGGGGAGCAGTACTTC; cdr3_aa: CASSVASGATLGEQYF; j_call: TRBJ2-7; v_call: TRBV9; d_call: TRBD2; clone_size: NA
cdr3_nt: TGTGCCAGCAGGCGAACACAGGGGACCGAGCAGTACTTC; cdr3_aa: CASRRTQGTEQYF; j_call: TRBJ2-7; v_call: TRBV6-5; d_call: TRBD1; clone_size: NA
cdr3_nt: TGTGCCAGCAGTTACTCTGGAGCTAACACTGAAGCTTTCTTT; cdr3_aa: CASSYSGANTEAFF; j_call: TRBJ1-1; v_call: TRBV6-5; d_call: NA; clone_size: NA
cdr3_nt: TGTGCCAGCAGTCCACCCTACTTGAATGAGCAGTACTTC; cdr3_aa: CASSPPYLNEQYF; j_call: TRBJ2-7; v_call: TRBV6-2/TRBV6-3; d_call: NA; clone_size: NA
cdr3_nt: TGCAGTGCTAGGGATGTGGGCGGCAATGAGCAGTTCTTC; cdr3_aa: CSARDVGGNEQFF; j_call: TRBJ2-1; v_call: TRBV20-1; d_call: NA; clone_size: NA
cdr3_nt: TGTGCCAGCAGTGAAGCGCGGTACCAAGAGACCCAGTACTTC; cdr3_aa: CASSEARYQETQYF; j_call: TRBJ2-5; v_call: TRBV6-1; d_call: NA; clone_size: NA
cdr3_nt: TGCAGTGCTACTAGCGGGGGGGCGGGTGAGCAGTTCTTC; cdr3_aa: CSATSGGAGEQFF; j_call: TRBJ2-1; v_call: TRBV20-1; d_call: TRBD2; clone_size: NA
cdr3_nt: TGTGCCAGCAGCCAAGATATCGGTTACGAGCAGTACTTC; cdr3_aa: CASSQDIGYEQYF; j_call: TRBJ2-7; v_call: TRBV4-2; d_call: NA; clone_size: NA
cdr3_nt: TGTGCCACCAGCAGAGCTGACCGGGGCCATGGCTACACCTTC; cdr3_aa: CATSRADRGHGYTF; j_call: TRBJ1-2; v_call: TRBV15; d_call: NA; clone_size: NA
cdr3_nt: TGTGCCAGCAGCCCCCGCACGGTCGGGTCAGATACGCAGTATTTT; cdr3_aa: CASSPRTVGSDTQYF; j_call: TRBJ2-3; v_call: TRBV3-1; d_call: NA; clone_size: few
cdr3_nt: TGCAGTGCTAGAGCTTACAACCCCGGGACTAGCGAGACCCAGTACTTC; cdr3_aa: CSARAYNPGTSETQYF; j_call: TRBJ2-5; v_call: TRBV20-1; d_call: TRBD2; clone_size: NA
cdr3_nt: TGTGCCAGCAGCGCCCCGGGACAGGGGTTTAACAATGAGCAGTTCTTC; cdr3_aa: CASSAPGQGFNNEQFF; j_call: TRBJ2-1; v_call: TRBV11-2; d_call: TRBD1; clone_size: NA
cdr3_nt: TGCAGTGCTGGGACAGCTGAATACTATGGCTACACCTTC; cdr3_aa: CSAGTAEYYGYTF; j_call: TRBJ1-2; v_call: TRBV20-1; d_call: TRBD1; clone_size: NA
cdr3_nt: TGCGCCAGCAGCTTGGACAGAGCCAAAAACATTCAGTACTTC; cdr3_aa: CASSLDRAKNIQYF; j_call: TRBJ2-4; v_call: TRBV5-1; d_call: NA; clone_size: NA
cdr3_nt: TGCAGCGTTGAAGTTGGGGGCGGCACCGGGGAGCTGTTTTTT; cdr3_aa: CSVEVGGGTGELFF; j_call: TRBJ2-2; v_call: TRBV29-1; d_call: NA; clone_size: NA
cdr3_nt: TGTGCCACCAGTGATAGACAGGGGGCTGGAGGCACAGATACGCAGTATTTT; cdr3_aa: CATSDRQGAGGTDTQYF; j_call: TRBJ2-3; v_call: TRBV24-1; d_call: TRBD1; clone_size: few
cdr3_nt: TGTGCCAGCAGTTGGGCCAGCTCCTACAATGAGCAGTTCTTC; cdr3_aa: CASSWASSYNEQFF; j_call: TRBJ2-1; v_call: TRBV12-3/TRBV12-4; d_call: NA; clone_size: NA
cdr3_nt: TGTGCCAGCAGCGCGGACCCTTGGGGAACAGATACGCAGTATTTT; cdr3_aa: CASSADPWGTDTQYF; j_call: TRBJ2-3; v_call: TRBV6-2/TRBV6-3; d_call: NA; clone_size: few
cdr3_nt: TGCAGTGCTTCCCGGCCATTTGGGACGGGTCGCACAGATACGCAGTATTTT; cdr3_aa: CSASRPFGTGRTDTQYF; j_call: TRBJ2-3; v_call: TRBV20-1; d_call: NA; clone_size: NA
cdr3_nt: TGTGCCTGGAAAATAGCGGGGGGCCGTGAGACCCAGTACTTC; cdr3_aa: CAWKIAGGRETQYF; j_call: TRBJ2-5; v_call: TRBV30; d_call: TRBD2; clone_size: NA
cdr3_nt: TGTGCCAGCAGCTTAGCGAGGACAGGGATTGGTATGGAGACCCAGTACTTC; cdr3_aa: CASSLARTGIGMETQYF; j_call: TRBJ2-5; v_call: TRBV7-2; d_call: TRBD1; clone_size: many
cdr3_nt: TGCGCCAGCAGCCCCGAGGGGCGGACGGCTTACGAGCAGTACTTC; cdr3_aa: CASSPEGRTAYEQYF; j_call: TRBJ2-7; v_call: TRBV5-1; d_call: NA; clone_size: NA
cdr3_nt: TGCAGTGCGCCCATGCCTAGCGGGGGAGACAATGAGCAGTACTTC; cdr3_aa: CSAPMPSGGDNEQYF; j_call: TRBJ2-4; v_call: TRBV20-1; d_call: TRBD2; clone_size: few
cdr3_nt: TGTGCCAGCAGCGGAGGAACCGGGGAGCTGTTTTTT; cdr3_aa: CASSGGTGELFF; j_call: TRBJ2-2; v_call: TRBV9; d_call: NA; clone_size: NA
cdr3_nt: TGTGCCACCAGTGATTTTGCAGCGGGAGAAGAGACCCAGTACTTC; cdr3_aa: CATSDFAAGEETQYF; j_call: TRBJ2-5; v_call: TRBV24-1; d_call: TRBD2; clone_size: few
cdr3_nt: TGCAGTGCTCCGACCCCGGGACTAGCGGGAGGGGGTGAGCAGTTCTTC; cdr3_aa: CSAPTPGLAGGGEQFF; j_call: TRBJ2-1; v_call: TRBV20-1; d_call: TRBD2; clone_size: few
cdr3_nt: TGTGCCAGTAATATGGGGGGGTTCAATGAAAAACTGTTTTTT; cdr3_aa: CASNMGGFNEKLFF; j_call: TRBJ1-4; v_call: TRBV6-6; d_call: NA; clone_size: NA
cdr3_nt: TGTGCCAGCACGGGACCCGGGACTAGCAGCACAGATACGCAGTATTTT; cdr3_aa: CASTGPGTSSTDTQYF; j_call: TRBJ2-3; v_call: TRBV7-3; d_call: TRBD2; clone_size: NA
cdr3_nt: TGTGCCAGCAGCCCCAGCTGGGACGCGGGCTGGGCAGATACGCAGTATTTT; cdr3_aa: CASSPSWDAGWADTQYF; j_call: TRBJ2-3; v_call: TRBV7-2; d_call: NA; clone_size: NA
cdr3_nt: TGTGCCAGCAGTGAAGTAGGGTTTGATGGCTACACCTTC; cdr3_aa: CASSEVGFDGYTF; j_call: TRBJ1-2; v_call: TRBV6-1; d_call: NA; clone_size: NA
cdr3_nt: TGTGCCAGCAGTCACATGGACAGGGCAGAGACCCAGTACTTC; cdr3_aa: CASSHMDRAETQYF; j_call: TRBJ2-5; v_call: TRBV6-6; d_call: TRBD1; clone_size: NA
cdr3_nt: TGTGCCTGGACGCGGGTGAATGAGCAGTTCTTC; cdr3_aa: CAWTRVNEQFF; j_call: TRBJ2-1; v_call: TRBV30; d_call: NA; clone_size: few
cdr3_nt: TGTGCCACCAGTGATTTGAAGACCCAGTACTTC; cdr3_aa: CATSDLKTQYF; j_call: TRBJ2-5; v_call: TRBV24-1; d_call: NA; clone_size: few
cdr3_nt: TGTGCCAGCTCACCAGTCAGGCAACTAGCCAAAAACATTCAGTACTTC; cdr3_aa: CASSPVRQLAKNIQYF; j_call: TRBJ2-4; v_call: TRBV18; d_call: NA; clone_size: NA
cdr3_nt: TGTGCCAGCAGCTTGGGGACAGCCTCAAACGAGCAGTACTTC; cdr3_aa: CASSLGTASNEQYF; j_call: TRBJ2-7; v_call: TRBV7-9; d_call: TRBD1; clone_size: NA
cdr3_nt: TGTGCCAGTAGGAGGAGTGGGAGTGCTGGCACTGAAGCTTTCTTT; cdr3_aa: CASRRSGSAGTEAFF; j_call: TRBJ1-1; v_call: TRBV12-3/TRBV12-4; d_call: NA; clone_size: few
cdr3_nt: TGTGCCAGCAGCTTAGCCCTCGGACTAGCAGGGGGGGCAACCTACGAGCAGTACTTC; cdr3_aa: CASSLALGLAGGATYEQYF; j_call: TRBJ2-7; v_call: TRBV7-2; d_call: NA; clone_size: NA
cdr3_nt: TGCAGCGGAAGGACAGGGCAAGAGACCCAGTACTTC; cdr3_aa: CSGRTGQETQYF; j_call: TRBJ2-5; v_call: TRBV29-1; d_call: TRBD1; clone_size: few
cdr3_nt: TGTGCCAGCAGTTCGGACCGAGCGAACACTGAAGCTTTCTTT; cdr3_aa: CASSSDRANTEAFF; j_call: TRBJ1-1; v_call: TRBV7-2; d_call: NA; clone_size: few
cdr3_nt: TGCAGTGCTAGGACTAGCGGCAACACCGGGGAGCTGTTTTTT; cdr3_aa: CSARTSGNTGELFF; j_call: TRBJ2-2; v_call: TRBV20-1; d_call: TRBD2; clone_size: few
cdr3_nt: TGTGCCAGCTCACCCTTGGGGGAGCAGTTCTTC; cdr3_aa: CASSPLGEQFF; j_call: TRBJ2-1; v_call: TRBV18; d_call: NA; clone_size: NA
cdr3_nt: TGTGCCAGCAGCGTGGACTATTTGGGGGAGCAGTACTTC; cdr3_aa: CASSVDYLGEQYF; j_call: TRBJ2-7; v_call: TRBV5-5; d_call: NA; clone_size: few
cdr3_nt: TGTGCCAGCAGTGAAGCAGCGGGACAGGGGAATGAAAAACTGTTTTTT; cdr3_aa: CASSEAAGQGNEKLFF; j_call: TRBJ1-4; v_call: TRBV6-1; d_call: TRBD1; clone_size: NA
cdr3_nt: TGCGTCAGCAGCTTGGCCCTAGGTGTAGAGACCCAGTACTTC; cdr3_aa: CVSSLALGVETQYF; j_call: TRBJ2-5; v_call: TRBV5-1; d_call: NA; clone_size: NA
cdr3_nt: TGTGCCAGCAGCCGAAAGATGACTAGCGGGAGGGGAGATACGCAGTATTTT; cdr3_aa: CASSRKMTSGRGDTQYF; j_call: TRBJ2-3; v_call: TRBV11-3; d_call: TRBD2; clone_size: NA
cdr3_nt: TGTGCCAGCTCACCACGCAGGGTTGAGACCCAGTACTTC; cdr3_aa: CASSPRRVETQYF; j_call: TRBJ2-5; v_call: TRBV18; d_call: NA; clone_size: NA
cdr3_nt: TGTGCCAGCAGTTTATTCTCTTTAGACAATGAGCAGTTCTTC; cdr3_aa: CASSLFSLDNEQFF; j_call: TRBJ2-1; v_call: TRBV27; d_call: NA; clone_size: few
cdr3_nt: TGCGCCAGCAGCCCCGATGGGAGGGGAACTAATGAAAAACTGTTTTTT; cdr3_aa: CASSPDGRGTNEKLFF; j_call: TRBJ1-4; v_call: TRBV5-1; d_call: NA; clone_size: NA